This TCR beta chain is drawn from a study of a mutant IDH1 vaccine in newly diagnosed glioma (dated by TCRdb to about 2021). Looking at the study overall: Vaccination started 4-6 weeks after radiotherapy alone, or was given together with temozolomide cycles in the groups whose treatment included chemotherapy. The 32 treated patients were roughly 62% male and roughly 40% female, with a mean age of around 40 years. Prior to enrollment, patients had been given standard therapy consisting of radiotherapy alone, temozolomide alone, or radiochemotherapy with temozolomide, with the combination given to most patients. Visit V12 was the week-35 safety follow-up and visit V13 was the week-47 end of study. Peripheral blood was drawn at six visits: V03 (baseline), V05, V07, V10, V12 and V13. Longitudinal TCRB deep sequencing was done for about two dozen treated patients, wherever samples were available for exploratory analyses. Here is what the overall study found, with its caveats: The authors noted that analyses of patient blood samples could not be reproduced because of sample limitations. No apparent relationship was observed between pseudoprogression and alterations in the top peripheral T cell clonotypes detected by TCRB sequencing. PBMC samples for TCRB deep sequencing were selected based on availability. Immune responses induced by the vaccine were seen in roughly 95% of patients across multiple MHC alleles.

The library was built by means of the immunoSEQ multiplex PCR assay. The hsTCRB Kit was used according to the manufacturer's protocol to amplify rearranged TCR beta chain sequences. Sequencing of TCRB libraries was carried out on an Illumina MiSeq. Turning to the authors' computational methods: The proprietary platform of the kit vendor was used for demultiplexing, trimming and gene mapping. TCRdb mirrors the immuneACCESS table, restricted to in-frame sequences. Some clones are absent from its copies; in checked studies, under half trace to an unresolved V gene, and the reason for the others is unknown. The DNA gave D and trimming, while V, J and clone size come from that table. Within this sample are about 68,000 clones, with less than 90% of them counted one time only. The ten largest clones add up to about 12% of the sample. Regarding this clone: Its binding antigen is unknown. No base quality information exists; no much larger clone differs at one position.

The sample's time point label is to be understood as: week 35, safety follow-up. Each vaccine dose was 300 ug of a 20-mer mutant IDH1 peptide in Montanide, given subcutaneously with topical imiquimod. Eight vaccinations were administered to patients in weeks 1, 3, 5, 7, 11, 15, 19 and 23, corresponding to visits V03 through V10. All donors had newly diagnosed IDH1-mutant astrocytomas of WHO grade 3 or 4 that showed loss of nuclear ATRX. The samples were drawn from NOA16, a multicentre, single-arm, open-label phase I trial in Germany that tested a mutant IDH1 peptide vaccine in humans for the first time. Genomic DNA for TCRB sequencing was extracted from EDTA blood using the DNeasy Blood and Tissue Kit. CDR1 and CDR2 are read off the germline V gene as LGHNA and YNFKEQ. The CDR3 runs 16 residues from the cysteine to the phenylalanine. Only the CDR3 region is kept as DNA, spanning 48 bases read in frame from base 1. Germline trimming amounts to 0 bases on V and 11 bases on J, with 11 as the count of junction bases outside the gene matches.

The specimen was PBMCs, collected from a glioma patient whose treatment included an IDH1 peptide vaccine. The clonotype was recovered from a young man with glioma. The chain uses TRBV4-2 and TRBJ1-4, with 8 junctional bases fitting TRBD1. The nucleotides read TGTGCCAGCAGCCAAGATTCCCGGCAGGGGGCAGGGAAACTGTTTTTT. Protein translation: CASSQDSRQGAGKLFF.